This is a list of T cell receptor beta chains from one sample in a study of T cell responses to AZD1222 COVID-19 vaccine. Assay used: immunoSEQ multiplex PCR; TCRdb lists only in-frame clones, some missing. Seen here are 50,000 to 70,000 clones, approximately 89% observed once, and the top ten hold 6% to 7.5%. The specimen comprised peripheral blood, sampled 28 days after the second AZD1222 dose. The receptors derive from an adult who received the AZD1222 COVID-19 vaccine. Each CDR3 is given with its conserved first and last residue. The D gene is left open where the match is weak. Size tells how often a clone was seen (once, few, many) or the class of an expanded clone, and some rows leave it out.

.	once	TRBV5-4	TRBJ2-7	TGTGCCAGCAGCCCCTCTACGGACTACGAGCAGTACTTC	CASSPSTDYEQYF
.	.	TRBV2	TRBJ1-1	TGTGCCAGCACAGGTGTCAGGGGAGGGACTGAAGCTTTCTTT	CASTGVRGGTEAFF
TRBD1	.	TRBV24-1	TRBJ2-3	TGTGCCACCAGTCCCGGGGACAGTATAGTCACAGATACGCAGTATTTT	CATSPGDSIVTDTQYF
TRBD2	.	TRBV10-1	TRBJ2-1	TGCGCCAGCAGTGTAGGGACTAGCGGGAGACATGAGCAGTTCTTC	CASSVGTSGRHEQFF
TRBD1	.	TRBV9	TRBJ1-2	TGTGCCAGCAGCGTAGGGACAGGGCCTCAGGGCTACACCTTC	CASSVGTGPQGYTF
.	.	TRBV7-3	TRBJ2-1	TGTGCCAGCAGCCCCGGTGGAGTTAACAATGAGCAGTTCTTC	CASSPGGVNNEQFF
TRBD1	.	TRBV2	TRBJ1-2	TGTGCCAGCAGTGCGAGACAGGGAGGTGGAGGCTACACCTTC	CASSARQGGGGYTF
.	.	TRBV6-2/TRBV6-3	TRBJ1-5	TGTGCCAGCAGTACGCCAGACAGGCAGCCCCAGCATTTT	CASSTPDRQPQHF
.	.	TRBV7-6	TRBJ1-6	TGTGCCAGCAGCTCAATTCCGCGACAGTTGTATAATTCACCCCTCCACTTT	CASSSIPRQLYNSPLHF
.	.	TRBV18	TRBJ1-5	TGTGCCAGCTCACCACGGCAGGGAGATAGCAATCAGCCCCAGCATTTT	CASSPRQGDSNQPQHF
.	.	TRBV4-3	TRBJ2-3	TGCGCCAGTCAAGCGAAAAGCACAGATACGCAGTATTTT	CASQAKSTDTQYF
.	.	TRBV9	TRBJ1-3	TGTGCCAGCAGCTCCGGCAGGGCCTACTCTGGAAACACCATATATTTT	CASSSGRAYSGNTIYF
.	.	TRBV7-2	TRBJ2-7	TGTGCCAGCAGCTCTGATGTCCTCGGCTACGAGCAGTACTTC	CASSSDVLGYEQYF
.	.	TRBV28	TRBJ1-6	TGTGCCAGCGGGCTGGGGGTGAATTCACCCCTCCACTTT	CASGLGVNSPLHF
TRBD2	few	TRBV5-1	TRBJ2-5	TGCGCCAGCAGCTTGATCCCCCCGGGACTAGTGGAAGAGACCCAGTACTTC	CASSLIPPGLVEETQYF
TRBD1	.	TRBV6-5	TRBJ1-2	TGTGCCAGCAGGATGACCGGGACAGGGCAGCATGGCTACACCTTC	CASRMTGTGQHGYTF
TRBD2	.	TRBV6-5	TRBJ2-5	TGTGCCAGCAGTCGGACTAGCTGGTTGGAAGAGACCCAGTACTTC	CASSRTSWLEETQYF
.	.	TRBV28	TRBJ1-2	TGTGCCAGCAGGCTTCGACAGTTGGGGAGCTATGGCTACACCTTC	CASRLRQLGSYGYTF
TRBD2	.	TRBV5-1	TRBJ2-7	TGCGCCAGCAGCACTAGCGGACCCCCCTACGAGCAGTACTTC	CASSTSGPPYEQYF
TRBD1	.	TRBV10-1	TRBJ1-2	TGCGCCAGCAGTCCAGGACAGGGAGGCGGCTACACCTTC	CASSPGQGGGYTF
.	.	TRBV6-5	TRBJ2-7	TGTGCCAGCAGGCGCCCTTCAGCCCTAGGGGTCGAGCAGTACTTC	CASRRPSALGVEQYF
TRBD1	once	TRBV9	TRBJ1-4	TGTGCCAGCAGCGTAGGGGGGACAGGATCCGCAACTAATGAAAAACTGTTTTTT	CASSVGGTGSATNEKLFF